The clone carrying this TCR beta chain was detected many times. The antigen is undetermined. A single record per CDR3 protein comes from TCRdb applying MiXCR to the 5' RACE reads. The sample consists of some 250,000 distinct CDR3 sequences, roughly 3.5% of them appearing once. The sample comes from a study of T cells after yellow fever vaccination. Broader study findings: Reappearance after the booster was observed for most primary-vaccination clones (96% CD4, more than 70% CD8). The secondary response peaked faster, at day 5 versus 15, but was weaker.

The length of the CDR3 is 14 residues. CDR1 is DFQATT, CDR2 SNEGSKA, per germline (reference sequence). V trimming: 5 bases; J trimming: 4 bases; junction bases outside the gene matches: 6. The receptor was isolated from a man between 18 and 35 years old who received the YFV17D yellow fever vaccine. The source was PBMCs, collected 15 days after the yellow fever booster vaccination. The chain carries TRBV20-1 and TRBJ2-5; 11 positions match TRBD2. CDR3 sequence reads: CSADSGGAGETQYF. In nucleotides, the CDR3 is TGCAGTGCTGATAGCGGGGGGGCAGGAGAGACCCAGTACTTC.